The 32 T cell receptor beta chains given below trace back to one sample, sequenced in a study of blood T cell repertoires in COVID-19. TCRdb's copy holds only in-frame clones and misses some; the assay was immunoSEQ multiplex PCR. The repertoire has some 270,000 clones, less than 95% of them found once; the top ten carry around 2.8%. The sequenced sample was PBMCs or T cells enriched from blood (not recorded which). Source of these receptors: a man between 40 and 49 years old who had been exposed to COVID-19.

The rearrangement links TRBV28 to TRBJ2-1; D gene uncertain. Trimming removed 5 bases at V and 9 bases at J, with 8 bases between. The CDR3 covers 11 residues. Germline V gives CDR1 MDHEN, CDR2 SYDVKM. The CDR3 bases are TGTGCCAGCAGTCTTGCTATTGAGCAGTTCTTC. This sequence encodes CASSLAIEQFF.

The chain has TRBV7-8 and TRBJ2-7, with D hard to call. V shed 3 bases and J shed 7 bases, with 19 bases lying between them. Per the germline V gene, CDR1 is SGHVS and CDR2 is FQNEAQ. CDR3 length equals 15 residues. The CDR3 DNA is TGTGCCAGCAGCTTTCGCACCGAGCCCCCCAGGGAGCAGTACTTC. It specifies CASSFRTEPPREQYF.

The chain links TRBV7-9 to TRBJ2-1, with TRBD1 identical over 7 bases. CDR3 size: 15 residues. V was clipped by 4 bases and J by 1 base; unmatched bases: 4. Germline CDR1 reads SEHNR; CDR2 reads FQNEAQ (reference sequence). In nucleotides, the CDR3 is TGTGCCAGCAGCTGGAGACAGGGATCCTACAATGAGCAGTTCTTC. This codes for CASSWRQGSYNEQFF.

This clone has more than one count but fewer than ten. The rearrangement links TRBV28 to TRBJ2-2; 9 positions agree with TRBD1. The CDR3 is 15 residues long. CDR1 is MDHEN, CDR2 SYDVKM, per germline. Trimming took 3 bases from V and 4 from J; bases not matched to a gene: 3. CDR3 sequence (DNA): TGTGCCAGCAGTTTCGGGACAGGGCCCACCGGGGAGCTGTTTTTT. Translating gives CASSFGTGPTGELFF.

This chain's CDR3 is CASSQGQGASTGYTF. CDR3 in DNA: TGTGCCAGCAGTCAGGGACAGGGGGCGTCTACGGGCTACACCTTC. J is TRBJ1-2 and V is TRBV28; 12 bases match TRBD1. The V and J ends lost 5 bases and 8 bases, in that order; junction bases with no gene match: 9. The germline V gene encodes CDR1 MDHEN and CDR2 SYDVKM. The CDR3 extends over 15 amino acids.

CDR3 nucleotides: TGTGCCAGTACCGCTTCGGGACAAACGAACACCGGGGAGCTGTTTTTT. Protein sequence: CASTASGQTNTGELFF. V gene TRBV19 combines with J gene TRBJ2-2; possibly TRBD1 for D (6 bases). There are 16 residues in the CDR3. Germline V gene data show CDR1 as LNHDA and CDR2 as SQIVND (reference sequence). V lost 7 bases and J 0 bases, leaving 15 bases between the germline ends.

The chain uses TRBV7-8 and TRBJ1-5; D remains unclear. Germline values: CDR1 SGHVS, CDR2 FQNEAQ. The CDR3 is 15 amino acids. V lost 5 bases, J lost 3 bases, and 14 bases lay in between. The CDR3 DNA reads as TGTGCCAGCAGCCGAACTAGGATACTCAATCAGCCCCAGCATTTT. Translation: CASSRTRILNQPQHF.

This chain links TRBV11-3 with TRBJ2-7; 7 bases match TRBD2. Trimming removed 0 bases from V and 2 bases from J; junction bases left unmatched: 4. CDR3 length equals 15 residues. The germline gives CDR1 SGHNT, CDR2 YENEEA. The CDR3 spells CASSLDPTSAYEQYF. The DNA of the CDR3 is TGTGCCAGCAGCTTAGACCCAACTAGCGCCTACGAGCAGTACTTC.

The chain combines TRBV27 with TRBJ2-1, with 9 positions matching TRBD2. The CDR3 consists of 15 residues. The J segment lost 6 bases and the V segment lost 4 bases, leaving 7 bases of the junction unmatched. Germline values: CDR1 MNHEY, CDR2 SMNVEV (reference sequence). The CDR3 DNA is TGTGCCAGCAGTTCCGGGACTAGCTGGATCAATGAGCAGTTCTTC. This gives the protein CASSSGTSWINEQFF.

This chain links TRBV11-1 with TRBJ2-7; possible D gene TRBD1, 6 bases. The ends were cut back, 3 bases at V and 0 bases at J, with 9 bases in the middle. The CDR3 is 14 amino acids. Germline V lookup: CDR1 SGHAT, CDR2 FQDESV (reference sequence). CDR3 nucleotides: TGTGCCAGCAGCTTCTGGGACAACTCCTACGAGCAGTACTTC. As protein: CASSFWDNSYEQYF. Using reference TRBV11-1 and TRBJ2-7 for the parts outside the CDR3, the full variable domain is EAEVAQSPRYKITEKSQAVAFWCDPISGHATLYWYRQILGQGPELLVQFQDESVVDDSQLPKDRFSAERLKGVDSTLKIQPAELGDSAMYLCASSFWDNSYEQYFGPGTRLTVT.

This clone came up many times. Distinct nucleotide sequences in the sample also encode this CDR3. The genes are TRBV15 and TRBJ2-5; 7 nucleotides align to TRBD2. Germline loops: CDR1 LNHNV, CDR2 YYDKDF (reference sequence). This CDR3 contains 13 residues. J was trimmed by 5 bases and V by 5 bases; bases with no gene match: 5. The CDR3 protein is CATSGIAGETQYF. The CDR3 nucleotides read TGTGCCACCAGCGGAATAGCGGGTGAGACCCAGTACTTC.

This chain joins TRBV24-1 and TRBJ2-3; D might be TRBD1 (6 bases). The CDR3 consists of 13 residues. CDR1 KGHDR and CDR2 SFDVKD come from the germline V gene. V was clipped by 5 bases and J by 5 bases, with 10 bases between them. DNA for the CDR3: TGTGCCACCAGTGTTCGGGACATAGATACGCAGTATTTT. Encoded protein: CATSVRDIDTQYF.

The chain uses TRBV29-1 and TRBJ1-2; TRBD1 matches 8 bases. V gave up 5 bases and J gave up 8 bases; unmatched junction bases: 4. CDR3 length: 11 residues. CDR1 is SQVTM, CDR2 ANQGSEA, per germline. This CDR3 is CSVQGAYGYTF. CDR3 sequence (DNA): TGCAGCGTTCAGGGGGCGTACGGCTACACCTTC.

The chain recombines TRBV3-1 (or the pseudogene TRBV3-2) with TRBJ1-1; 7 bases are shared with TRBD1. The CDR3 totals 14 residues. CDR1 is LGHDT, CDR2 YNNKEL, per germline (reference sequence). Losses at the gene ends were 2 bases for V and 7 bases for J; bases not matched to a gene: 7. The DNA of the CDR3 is TGTGCCAGCAGCCAATGGGGGACAGCTCGTGAAGCTTTCTTT. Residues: CASSQWGTAREAFF.

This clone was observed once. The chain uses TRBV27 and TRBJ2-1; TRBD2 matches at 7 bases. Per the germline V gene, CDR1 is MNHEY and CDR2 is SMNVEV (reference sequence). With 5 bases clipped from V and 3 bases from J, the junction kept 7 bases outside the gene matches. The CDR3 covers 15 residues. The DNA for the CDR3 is TGTGCCAGCAGTACCCTTAGGACTAGCTACAATGAGCAGTTCTTC. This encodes CASSTLRTSYNEQFF.

The CDR3 loop is CASSKQREWDEQFF. As DNA, the CDR3 is TGTGCCAGCAGTAAACAGCGGGAGTGGGATGAGCAGTTCTTC. The chain joins TRBV14 to TRBJ2-1, with 8 bases matching TRBD2. The CDR3 consists of 14 residues. The V and J ends lost 6 bases and 8 bases, in that order; junction bases with no gene match: 9. Germline V lookup: CDR1 SGHDN, CDR2 FVKESK.

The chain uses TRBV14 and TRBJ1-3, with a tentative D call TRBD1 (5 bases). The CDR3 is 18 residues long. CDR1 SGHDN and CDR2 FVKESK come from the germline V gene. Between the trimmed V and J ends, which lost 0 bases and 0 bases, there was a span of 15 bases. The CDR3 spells CASSQDYSGRGSGNTIYF. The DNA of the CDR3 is TGTGCCAGCAGCCAAGATTATTCCGGGAGGGGCTCTGGAAACACCATATATTTT. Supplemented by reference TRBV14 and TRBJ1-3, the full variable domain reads EAGVTQFPSHSVIEKGQTVTLRCDPISGHDNLYWYRRVMGKEIKFLLHFVKESKQDESGMPNNRFLAERTGGTYSTLKVQPAELEDSGVYFCASSQDYSGRGSGNTIYFGEGSWLTVV.

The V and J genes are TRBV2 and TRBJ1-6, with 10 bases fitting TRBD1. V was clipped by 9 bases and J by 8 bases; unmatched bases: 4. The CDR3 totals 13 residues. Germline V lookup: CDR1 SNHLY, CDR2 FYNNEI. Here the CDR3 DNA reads TGTGCCAGTAATGGACAGGGGGATTCACCCCTCCACTTT. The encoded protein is CASNGQGDSPLHF.

CDR3 bases: TGTGCCAGCAGCCAACGGTCCACCGGGGAGCTGTTTTTT. Amino acid sequence: CASSQRSTGELFF. This chain connects TRBV7-3 to TRBJ2-2, with D uncertain. V shed 5 bases and J shed 4 bases, with 8 bases lying between them. This CDR3 is built from 13 residues. The germline gives CDR1 SGHTA, CDR2 FQGTGA.

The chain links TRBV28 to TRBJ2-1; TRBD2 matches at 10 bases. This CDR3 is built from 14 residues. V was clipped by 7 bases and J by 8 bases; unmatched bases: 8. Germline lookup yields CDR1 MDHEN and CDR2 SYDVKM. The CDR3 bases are TGTGCCAGCACGATTTCTAGCGGGAGTGATGAGCAGTTCTTC. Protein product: CASTISSGSDEQFF. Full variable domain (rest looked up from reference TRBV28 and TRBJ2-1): DVKVTQSSRYLVKRTGEKVFLECVQDMDHENMFWYRQDPGLGLRLIYFSYDVKMKEKGDIPEGYSVSREKKERFSLILESASTNQTSMYLCASTISSGSDEQFFGPGTRLTVL.

DNA for the CDR3: TGTGCCAGCAGTTACTCGTCGTTCAGCAGGGCCGGTGGCTACACCTTC. As protein: CASSYSSFSRAGGYTF. The V gene is TRBV6-5, the J gene TRBJ1-2; a weak D match, TRBD1 (5 bases). V lost 0 bases and J 7 bases, leaving 18 bases between the germline ends. The CDR3 spans 16 residues. Germline V gene lookup returns CDR1 MNHEY and CDR2 SVGAGI.

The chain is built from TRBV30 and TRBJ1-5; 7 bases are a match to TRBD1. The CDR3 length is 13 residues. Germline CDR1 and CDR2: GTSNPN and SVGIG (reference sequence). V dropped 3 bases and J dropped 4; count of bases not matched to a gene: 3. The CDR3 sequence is CAWSLQGNQPQHF. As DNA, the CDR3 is TGTGCCTGGAGCCTACAGGGGAATCAGCCCCAGCATTTT. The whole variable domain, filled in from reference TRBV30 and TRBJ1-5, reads SQTIHQWPATLVQPVGSPLSLECTVEGTSNPNLYWYRQAAGRGLQLLFYSVGIGQISSEVPQNLSASRPQDRQFILSSKKLLLSDSGFYLCAWSLQGNQPQHFGDGTRLSIL.

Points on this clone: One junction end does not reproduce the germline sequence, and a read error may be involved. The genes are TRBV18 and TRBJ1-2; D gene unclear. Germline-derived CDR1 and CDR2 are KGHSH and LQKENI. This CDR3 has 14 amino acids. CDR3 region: CASSPQSTNYGYTF. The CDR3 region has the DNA TGTGCCAGCTCCCCACAGAGCACTAACTATGGCTACACCTTC.

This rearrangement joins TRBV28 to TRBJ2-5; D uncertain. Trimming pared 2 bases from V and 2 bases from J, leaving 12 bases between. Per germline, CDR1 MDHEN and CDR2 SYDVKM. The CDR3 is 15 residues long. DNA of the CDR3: TGTGCCAGCAGTTTACCGTTGCCTCGGCAAGAGACCCAGTACTTC. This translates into CASSLPLPRQETQYF.

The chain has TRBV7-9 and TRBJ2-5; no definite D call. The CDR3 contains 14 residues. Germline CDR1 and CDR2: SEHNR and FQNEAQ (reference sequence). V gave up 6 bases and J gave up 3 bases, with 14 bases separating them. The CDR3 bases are TGTGCCAGCAGATCCCATATCAGCGAAGAGACCCAGTACTTC. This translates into CASRSHISEETQYF.

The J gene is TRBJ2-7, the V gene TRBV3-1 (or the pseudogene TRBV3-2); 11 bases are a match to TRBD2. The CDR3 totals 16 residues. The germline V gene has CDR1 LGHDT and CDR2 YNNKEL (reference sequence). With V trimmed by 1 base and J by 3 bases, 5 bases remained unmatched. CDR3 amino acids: CASSQGATSGIYEQYF. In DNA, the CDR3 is TGTGCCAGCAGCCAAGGGGCGACTAGCGGGATCTACGAGCAGTACTTC.

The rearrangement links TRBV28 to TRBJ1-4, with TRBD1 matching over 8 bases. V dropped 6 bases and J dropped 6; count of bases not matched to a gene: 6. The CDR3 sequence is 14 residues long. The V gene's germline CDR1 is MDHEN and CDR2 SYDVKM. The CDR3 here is CASRATGGDEKLFF. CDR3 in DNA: TGTGCCAGCAGAGCTACAGGGGGGGATGAAAAACTGTTTTTT.

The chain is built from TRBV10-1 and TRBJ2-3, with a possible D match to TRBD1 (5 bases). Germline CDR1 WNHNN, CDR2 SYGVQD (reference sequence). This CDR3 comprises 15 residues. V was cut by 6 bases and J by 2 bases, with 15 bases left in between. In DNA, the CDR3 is TGCGCCAGCAGAGTAACAGGACGCAACACAGATACGCAGTATTTT. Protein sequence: CASRVTGRNTDTQYF.

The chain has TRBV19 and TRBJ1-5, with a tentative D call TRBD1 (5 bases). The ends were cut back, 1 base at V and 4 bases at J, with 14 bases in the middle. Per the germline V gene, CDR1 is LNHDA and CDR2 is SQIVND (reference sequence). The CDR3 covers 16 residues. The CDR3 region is CASSIGGRGLNQPQHF. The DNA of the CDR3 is TGTGCCAGTAGTATAGGAGGAAGGGGATTGAATCAGCCCCAGCATTTT. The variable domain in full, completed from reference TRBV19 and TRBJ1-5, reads DGGITQSPKYLFRKEGQNVTLSCEQNLNHDAMYWYRQDPGQGLRLIYYSQIVNDFQKGDIAEGYSVSREKKESFPLTVTSAQKNPTAFYLCASSIGGRGLNQPQHFGDGTRLSIL.

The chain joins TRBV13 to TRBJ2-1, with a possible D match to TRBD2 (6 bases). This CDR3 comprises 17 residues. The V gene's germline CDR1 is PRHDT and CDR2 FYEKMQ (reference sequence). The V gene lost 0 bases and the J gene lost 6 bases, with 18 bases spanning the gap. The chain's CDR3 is CASSLGHEDYGGNEQFF. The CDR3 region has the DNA TGTGCCAGCAGCTTAGGCCATGAGGACTATGGTGGCAATGAGCAGTTCTTC.

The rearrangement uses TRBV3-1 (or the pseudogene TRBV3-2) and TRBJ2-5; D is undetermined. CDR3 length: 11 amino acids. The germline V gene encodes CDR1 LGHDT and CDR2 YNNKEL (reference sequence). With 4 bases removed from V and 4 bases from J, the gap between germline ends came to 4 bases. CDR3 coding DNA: TGTGCCAGCAGCCCGGGAGAGACCCAGTACTTC. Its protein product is CASSPGETQYF.

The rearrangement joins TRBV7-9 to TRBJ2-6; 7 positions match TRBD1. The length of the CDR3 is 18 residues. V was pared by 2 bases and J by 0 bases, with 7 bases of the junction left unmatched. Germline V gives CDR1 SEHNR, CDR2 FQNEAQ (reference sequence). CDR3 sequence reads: CASSLTGTAFSGANVLTF. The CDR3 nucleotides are TGTGCCAGCAGCTTAACCGGGACAGCCTTCTCTGGGGCCAACGTCCTGACTTTC.